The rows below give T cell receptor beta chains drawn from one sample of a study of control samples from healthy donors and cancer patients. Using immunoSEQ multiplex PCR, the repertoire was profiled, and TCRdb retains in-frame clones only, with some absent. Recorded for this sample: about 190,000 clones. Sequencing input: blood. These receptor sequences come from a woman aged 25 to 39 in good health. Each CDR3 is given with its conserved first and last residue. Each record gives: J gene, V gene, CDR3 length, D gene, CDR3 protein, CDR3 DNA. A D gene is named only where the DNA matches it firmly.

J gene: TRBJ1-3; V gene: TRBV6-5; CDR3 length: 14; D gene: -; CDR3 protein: CATTGPELGNTIYF; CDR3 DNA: TGTGCCACTACCGGCCCGGAGCTTGGGAACACCATATATTTT
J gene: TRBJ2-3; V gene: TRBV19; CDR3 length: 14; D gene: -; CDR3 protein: CASRRTTSTDTQYF; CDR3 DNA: TGTGCCAGTAGACGGACCACTAGCACAGATACGCAGTATTTT
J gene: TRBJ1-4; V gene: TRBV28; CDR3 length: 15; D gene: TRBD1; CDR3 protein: CASSSYRGNNEKLFF; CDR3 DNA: TGTGCCAGCAGTTCGTACAGGGGAAATAATGAAAAACTGTTTTTT
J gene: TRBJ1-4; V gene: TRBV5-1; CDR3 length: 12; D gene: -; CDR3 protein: CASSLAREKLFF; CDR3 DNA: TGCGCCAGCAGCTTGGCCAGGGAAAAACTGTTTTTT
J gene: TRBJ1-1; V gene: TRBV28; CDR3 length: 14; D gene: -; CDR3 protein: CASASGTGNTEAFF; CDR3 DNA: TGTGCCAGCGCATCCGGGACGGGGAACACTGAAGCTTTCTTT
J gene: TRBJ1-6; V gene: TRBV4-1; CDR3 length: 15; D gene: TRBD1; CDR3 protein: CASSQGRGLYSPLHF; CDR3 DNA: TGCGCCAGCAGCCAAGGGAGGGGGCTGTATTCACCCCTCCACTTT
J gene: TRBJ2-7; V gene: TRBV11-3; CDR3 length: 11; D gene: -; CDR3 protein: CASSSYYEQYF; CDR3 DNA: TGTGCCAGCAGCTCTTATTACGAGCAGTACTTC
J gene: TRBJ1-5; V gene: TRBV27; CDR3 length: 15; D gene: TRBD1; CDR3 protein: CASSSVGTDNQPQHF; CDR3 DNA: TGTGCCAGCAGTTCCGTTGGGACAGATAATCAGCCCCAGCATTTT
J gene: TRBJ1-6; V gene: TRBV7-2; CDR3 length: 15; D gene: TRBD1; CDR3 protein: CASGSRTGYNSPLHF; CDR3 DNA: TGTGCCAGCGGCTCAAGGACAGGTTATAATTCACCCCTCCACTTT
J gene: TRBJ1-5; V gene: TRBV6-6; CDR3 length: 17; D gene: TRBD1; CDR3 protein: CASSRTLRTGFGQPQHF; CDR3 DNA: TGTGCCAGCAGTCGGACTCTAAGGACAGGATTCGGTCAGCCCCAGCATTTT
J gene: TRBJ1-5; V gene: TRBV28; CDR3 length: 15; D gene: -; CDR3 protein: CASSLSGYSNQPQHF; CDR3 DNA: TGTGCCAGCAGTTTATCTGGGTATAGCAATCAGCCCCAGCATTTT
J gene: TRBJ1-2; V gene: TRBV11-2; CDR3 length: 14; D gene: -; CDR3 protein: CASSKRGGNDGYTF; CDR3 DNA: TGTGCCAGCAGCAAAAGAGGGGGGAACGATGGCTACACCTTC
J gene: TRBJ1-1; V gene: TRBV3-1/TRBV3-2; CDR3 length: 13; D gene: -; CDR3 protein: CASSYSANTEAFF; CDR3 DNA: TGTGCCAGCAGCTATTCAGCGAACACTGAAGCTTTCTTT
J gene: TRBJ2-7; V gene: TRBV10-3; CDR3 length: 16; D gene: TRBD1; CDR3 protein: CAIRDTTGTGDYEQYF; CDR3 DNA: TGTGCCATCAGAGACACAACCGGGACAGGGGACTACGAGCAGTACTTC
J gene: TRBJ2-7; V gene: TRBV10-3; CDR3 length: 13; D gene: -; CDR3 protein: CALKKGPTYEQYF; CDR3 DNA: TGTGCCTTGAAAAAGGGTCCAACCTACGAGCAGTACTTC
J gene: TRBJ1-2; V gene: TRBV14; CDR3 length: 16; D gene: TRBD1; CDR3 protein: CASSSAQDRGLYGYTF; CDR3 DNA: TGTGCCAGCAGCTCCGCCCAGGACAGGGGACTTTATGGCTACACCTTC
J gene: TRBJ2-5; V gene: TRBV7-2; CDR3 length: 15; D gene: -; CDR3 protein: CASSSSEGYGTTQYF; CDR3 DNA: TGTGCCAGCAGCTCGAGCGAGGGATACGGTACGACCCAGTACTTC
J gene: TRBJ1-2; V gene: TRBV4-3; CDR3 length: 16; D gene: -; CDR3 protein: CASSQDHWGTNYGYTF; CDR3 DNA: TGCGCCAGCAGCCAAGATCATTGGGGGACTAACTATGGCTACACCTTC
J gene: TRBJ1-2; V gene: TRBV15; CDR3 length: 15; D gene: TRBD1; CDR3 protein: CATSRGVATGYGYTF; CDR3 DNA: TGTGCCACCAGCAGAGGTGTAGCGACAGGGTATGGCTACACCTTC
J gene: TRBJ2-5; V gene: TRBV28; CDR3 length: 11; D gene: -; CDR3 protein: CASSLRETQYF; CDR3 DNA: TGTGCCAGCAGTTTAAGAGAGACCCAGTACTTC
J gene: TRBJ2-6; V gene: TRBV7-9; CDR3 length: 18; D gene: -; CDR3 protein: CASSGPGQERSGANVLTF; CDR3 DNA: TGTGCCAGCAGCGGACCGGGGCAGGAAAGGTCTGGGGCCAACGTCCTGACTTTC
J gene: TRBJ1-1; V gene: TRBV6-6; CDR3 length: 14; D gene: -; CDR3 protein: CASSYRGENTEAFF; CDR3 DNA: TGTGCCAGCAGTTACCGAGGGGAGAACACTGAAGCTTTCTTT
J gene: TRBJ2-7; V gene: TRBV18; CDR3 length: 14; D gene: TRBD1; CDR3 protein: CASSSRQGSYEQYF; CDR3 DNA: TGTGCCAGCTCATCCAGACAGGGTTCCTACGAGCAGTACTTC
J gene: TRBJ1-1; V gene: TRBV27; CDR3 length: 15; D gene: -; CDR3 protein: CASSLLGGKNTEAFF; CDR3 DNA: TGTGCCAGCAGTTTATTGGGGGGAAAGAACACTGAAGCTTTCTTT
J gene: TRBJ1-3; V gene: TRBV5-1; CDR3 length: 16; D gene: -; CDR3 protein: CARTDLTGDSGNTIYF; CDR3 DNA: TGCGCCAGGACCGACCTTACAGGCGACTCTGGAAACACCATATATTTT
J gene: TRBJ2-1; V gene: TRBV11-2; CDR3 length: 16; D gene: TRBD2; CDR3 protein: CASSSWRGRTYNEQFF; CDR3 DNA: TGTGCCAGCAGCTCCTGGCGGGGGAGAACCTACAATGAGCAGTTCTTC
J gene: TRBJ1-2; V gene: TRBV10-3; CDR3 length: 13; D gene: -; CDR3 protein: CAISPGQVYGYTF; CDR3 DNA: TGTGCCATCAGCCCGGGACAAGTCTATGGCTACACCTTC
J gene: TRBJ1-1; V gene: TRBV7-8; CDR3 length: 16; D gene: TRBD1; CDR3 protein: CASSATVLRGYTEAFF; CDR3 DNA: TGTGCCAGCAGCGCGACAGTCCTCAGGGGGTACACTGAAGCTTTCTTT
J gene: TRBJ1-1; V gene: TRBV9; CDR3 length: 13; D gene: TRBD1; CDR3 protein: CASSVGQAGGAFF; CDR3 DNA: TGTGCCAGCAGCGTGGGACAGGCGGGCGGGGCTTTCTTT
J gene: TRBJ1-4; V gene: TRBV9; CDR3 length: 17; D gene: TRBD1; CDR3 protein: CASSAASPTGTYEKLFF; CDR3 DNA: TGTGCCAGCAGCGCCGCTTCCCCGACAGGGACTTACGAAAAACTGTTTTTT
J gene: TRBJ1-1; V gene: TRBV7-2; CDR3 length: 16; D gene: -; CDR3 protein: CASSLGAGMTNTEAFF; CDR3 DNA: TGTGCCAGCAGCTTAGGGGCGGGGATGACGAACACTGAAGCTTTCTTT